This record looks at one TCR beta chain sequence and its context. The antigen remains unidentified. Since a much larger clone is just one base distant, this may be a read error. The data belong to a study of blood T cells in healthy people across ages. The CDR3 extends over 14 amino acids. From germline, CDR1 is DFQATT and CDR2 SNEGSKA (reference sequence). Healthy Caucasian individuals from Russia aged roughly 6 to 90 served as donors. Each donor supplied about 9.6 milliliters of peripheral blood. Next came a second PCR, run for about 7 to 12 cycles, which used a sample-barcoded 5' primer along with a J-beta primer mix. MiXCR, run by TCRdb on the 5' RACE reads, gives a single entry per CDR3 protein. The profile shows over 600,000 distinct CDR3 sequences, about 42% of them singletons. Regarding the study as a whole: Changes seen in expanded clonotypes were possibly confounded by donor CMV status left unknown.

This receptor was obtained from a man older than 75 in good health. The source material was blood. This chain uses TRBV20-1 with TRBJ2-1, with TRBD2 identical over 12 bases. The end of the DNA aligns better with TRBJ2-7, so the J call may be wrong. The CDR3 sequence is CSAKGLAGYNEQYF. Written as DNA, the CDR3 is TGCAGTGCTAAGGGACTAGCGGGCTACAATGAGCAGTACTTC.